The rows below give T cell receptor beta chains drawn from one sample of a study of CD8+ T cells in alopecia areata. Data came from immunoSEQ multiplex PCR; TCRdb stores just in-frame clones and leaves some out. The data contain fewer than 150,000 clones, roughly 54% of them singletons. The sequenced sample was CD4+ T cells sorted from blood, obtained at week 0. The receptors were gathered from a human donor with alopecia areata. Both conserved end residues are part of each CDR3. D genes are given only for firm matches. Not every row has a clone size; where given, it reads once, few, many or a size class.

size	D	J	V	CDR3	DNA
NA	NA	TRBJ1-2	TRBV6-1	CASSEADGYTF	TGTGCCAGCAGTGAAGCCGATGGCTACACCTTC
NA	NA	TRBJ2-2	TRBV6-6	CASSYSLEPTGELFF	TGTGCCAGCAGTTACTCACTAGAACCCACCGGGGAGCTGTTTTTT
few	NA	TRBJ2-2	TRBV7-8	CASIGIGALNTGELFF	TGTGCCAGCATAGGAATAGGGGCATTGAACACCGGGGAGCTGTTTTTT
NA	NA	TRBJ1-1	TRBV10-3	CAISWTQNTEAFF	TGTGCCATCAGTTGGACCCAGAACACTGAAGCTTTCTTT
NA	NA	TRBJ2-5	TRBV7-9	CASSLSGGETQYF	TGTGCCAGCAGCTTATCCGGGGGAGAGACCCAGTACTTC
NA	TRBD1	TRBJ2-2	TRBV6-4	CASSQTGGNTGELFF	TGTGCCAGCTCCCAGACAGGGGGAAACACCGGGGAGCTGTTTTTT
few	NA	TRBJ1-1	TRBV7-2	CASSSDGSSIFF	TGTGCCAGCAGCTCTGACGGATCCTCAATTTTCTTT
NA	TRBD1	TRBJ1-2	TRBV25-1	CASSGRDRGVYGYTF	TGTGCCAGCAGTGGTCGGGACAGGGGGGTCTATGGCTACACCTTC
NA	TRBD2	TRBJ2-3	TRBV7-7	CASSQLAGSDTQYF	TGTGCCAGCAGCCAGCTAGCGGGATCAGATACGCAGTATTTT
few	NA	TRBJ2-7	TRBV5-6	CASSFNGVPSTASYEQYF	TGTGCCAGCAGCTTTAACGGCGTACCATCGACAGCCTCCTACGAGCAGTACTTC
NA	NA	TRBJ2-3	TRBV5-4	CASSLEGVDTQYF	TGTGCCAGCAGCTTGGAAGGGGTAGATACGCAGTATTTT
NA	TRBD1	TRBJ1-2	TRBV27	CASRGTGGFGYGYTF	TGTGCCAGCAGAGGGACAGGGGGCTTTGGCTATGGCTACACCTTC
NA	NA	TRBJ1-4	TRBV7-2	CASSLWGDTNEKLFF	TGTGCCAGCAGCTTATGGGGGGACACTAATGAAAAACTGTTTTTT
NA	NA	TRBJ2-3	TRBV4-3	CASSQDASGTFDSTDTQYF	TGCGCCAGCAGCCAAGACGCCTCCGGGACTTTTGATAGCACAGATACGCAGTATTTT
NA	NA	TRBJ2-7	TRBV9	CASSLSPTTHEQYF	TGTGCCAGCAGCCTTAGCCCTACCACCCACGAGCAGTACTTC
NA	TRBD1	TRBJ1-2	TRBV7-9	CASSLGQGGGYTF	TGTGCCAGCAGCCTCGGACAGGGGGGTGGCTACACCTTC
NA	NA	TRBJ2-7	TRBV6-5	CASRLTSSYEQYF	TGTGCCAGCAGACTGACTAGCTCCTACGAGCAGTACTTC
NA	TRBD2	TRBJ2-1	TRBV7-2	CASSLEGRDEQFF	TGTGCCAGCAGCTTAGAGGGGAGGGATGAGCAGTTCTTC
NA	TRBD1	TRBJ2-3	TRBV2	CASILRDRDTDTQYF	TGTGCCAGCATCCTAAGGGACAGAGACACAGATACGCAGTATTTT
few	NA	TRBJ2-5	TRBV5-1	CASSLNVGDQETQYF	TGCGCCAGCAGCTTGAATGTAGGGGACCAAGAGACCCAGTACTTC
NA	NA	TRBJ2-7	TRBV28	CATLIQGNEQYF	TGTGCCACACTCATACAGGGTAACGAGCAGTACTTC
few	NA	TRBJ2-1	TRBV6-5	CASRRDTDNEQFF	TGTGCCAGCAGACGTGATACGGACAATGAGCAGTTCTTC
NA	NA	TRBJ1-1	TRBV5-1	CASSLDGGDTEAFF	TGCGCCAGCAGCTTGGATGGAGGGGACACTGAAGCTTTCTTT
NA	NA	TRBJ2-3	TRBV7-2	CASSLEHTDTQYF	TGTGCCAGCAGCTTAGAGCACACAGATACGCAGTATTTT
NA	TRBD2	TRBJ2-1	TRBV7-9	CASSRSGGANEQFF	TGTGCCAGCAGCCGCAGCGGGGGGGCCAATGAGCAGTTCTTC
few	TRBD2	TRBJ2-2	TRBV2	CASTREAGANTGELFF	TGTGCCAGCACCCGAGAAGCGGGGGCGAACACCGGGGAGCTGTTTTTT
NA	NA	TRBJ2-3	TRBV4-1	CASSQDRRRGTLDTQYF	TGCGCCAGCAGCCAAGATCGGAGGAGGGGGACCTTGGATACGCAGTATTTT
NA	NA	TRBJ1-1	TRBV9	CASSVLPLNTEAFF	TGTGCCAGCAGCGTACTCCCCCTGAACACTGAAGCTTTCTTT
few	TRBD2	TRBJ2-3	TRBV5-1	CASSPNSGRSTDTQYF	TGCGCCAGCAGCCCAAATAGCGGGAGAAGCACAGATACGCAGTATTTT
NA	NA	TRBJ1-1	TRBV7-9	CASSPHPNTEAFF	TGTGCCAGCAGCCCACACCCGAACACTGAAGCTTTCTTT
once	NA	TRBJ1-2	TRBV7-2	CASTGWGAGGYTF	TGTGCCAGCACCGGATGGGGGGCGGGAGGCTACACCTTC